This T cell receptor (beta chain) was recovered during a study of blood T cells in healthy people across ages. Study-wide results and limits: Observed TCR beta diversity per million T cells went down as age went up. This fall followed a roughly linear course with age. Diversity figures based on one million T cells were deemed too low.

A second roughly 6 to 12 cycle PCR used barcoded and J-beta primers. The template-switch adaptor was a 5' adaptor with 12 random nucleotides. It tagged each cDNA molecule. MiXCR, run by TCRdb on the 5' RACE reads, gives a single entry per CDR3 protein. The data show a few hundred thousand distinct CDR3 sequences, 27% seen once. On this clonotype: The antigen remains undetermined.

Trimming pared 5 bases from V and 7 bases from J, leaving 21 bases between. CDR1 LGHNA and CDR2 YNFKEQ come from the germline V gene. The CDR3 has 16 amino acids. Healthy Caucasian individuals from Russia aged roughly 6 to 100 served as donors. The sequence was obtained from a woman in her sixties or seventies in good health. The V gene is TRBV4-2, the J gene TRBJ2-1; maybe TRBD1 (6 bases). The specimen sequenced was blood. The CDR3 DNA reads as TGTGCCAGCAGCAGTCTCACAGGGTATTTCGGGAATGAGCAGTTCTTC. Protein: CASSSLTGYFGNEQFF.